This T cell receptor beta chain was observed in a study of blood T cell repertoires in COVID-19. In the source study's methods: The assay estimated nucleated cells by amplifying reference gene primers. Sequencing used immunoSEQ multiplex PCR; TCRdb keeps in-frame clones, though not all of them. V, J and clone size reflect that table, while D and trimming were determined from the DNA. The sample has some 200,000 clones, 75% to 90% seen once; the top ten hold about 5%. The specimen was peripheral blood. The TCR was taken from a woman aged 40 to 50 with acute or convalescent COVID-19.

CDR3 coding DNA: TGTGCCAGCAGCTCCGGGACAGCCGGGGACTATGGCTACACCTTC. It encodes CASSSGTAGDYGYTF. The chain has TRBV7-2 and TRBJ1-2; 7 bases map to TRBD1. The CDR3 runs to 15 residues. With V trimmed by 4 bases and J by 3 bases, 8 bases remained unmatched. Germline V gives CDR1 SGHTA, CDR2 FQGNSA.